Following are 21 T cell receptor beta chains from one sample sequenced in a study of cytomegalovirus exposure and HLA in healthy donors. Sequencing was performed with immunoSEQ multiplex PCR; in TCRdb, only in-frame clones are kept and a portion is missing. The table shows tens of thousands of clones, with 96% occurring only once. Sequencing was carried out using PBMCs. The receptor source for this set is a man younger than 35 in good health and CMV-seronegative.

The chain combines TRBV7-2 with TRBJ2-7, with 9 bases fitting TRBD2. This CDR3 contains 15 residues. V trimming: 5 bases; J trimming: 2 bases; junction bases outside the gene matches: 7. Germline V gives CDR1 SGHTA, CDR2 FQGNSA. The CDR3 coding sequence is TGTGCCAGCAGCCCCCTTCTAGCGGGGACCTACGAGCAGTACTTC. Amino acid sequence: CASSPLLAGTYEQYF.

This chain connects TRBV6-5 to TRBJ1-5; D ambiguous. The germline CDR1 and CDR2 sequences are MNHEY and SVGAGI. The CDR3 has 14 amino acids. V lost 5 bases and J 0 bases, leaving 8 bases between the germline ends. The CDR3 region is CASSQHDSNQPQHF. CDR3 bases: TGTGCCAGCAGTCAACATGATAGCAATCAGCCCCAGCATTTT.

The gene calls are TRBV28 and TRBJ2-7; possible D gene TRBD1, 6 bases. The germline V gene encodes CDR1 MDHEN and CDR2 SYDVKM. The CDR3 consists of 14 residues. V was trimmed by 6 bases and J by 1 base, leaving 13 bases between them. In DNA form, the CDR3 reads TGTGCCAGCAGACGATTGGACAGTTCCTACGAGCAGTACTTC. Protein: CASRRLDSSYEQYF.

The chain joins TRBV28 to TRBJ2-7; 14 bases line up with TRBD2. Germline loops: CDR1 MDHEN, CDR2 SYDVKM. V trimming: 5 bases; J trimming: 4 bases; junction bases outside the gene matches: 13. This CDR3 is 18 amino acids long. The CDR3 DNA follows: TGTGCCAGCAGTCCACCATTACGGACTAGCGGGAGGTCGTACGAGCAGTACTTC. This gives the protein CASSPPLRTSGRSYEQYF. The entire variable domain, with the rest obtained from reference TRBV28 and TRBJ2-7, is as follows: DVKVTQSSRYLVKRTGEKVFLECVQDMDHENMFWYRQDPGLGLRLIYFSYDVKMKEKGDIPEGYSVSREKKERFSLILESASTNQTSMYLCASSPPLRTSGRSYEQYFGPGTRLTVT.

This chain uses TRBV7-2 with TRBJ1-5, with D unclear. Trimming took off 4 bases at V and 9 bases at J, with 13 bases between the two ends. This CDR3 comprises 13 residues. The germline CDR1 and CDR2 sequences are SGHTA and FQGNSA. CDR3 sequence: CASSSSADGPQHF. The DNA for the CDR3 is TGTGCCAGCAGCTCCTCAGCGGACGGGCCCCAGCATTTT. Full variable domain (missing parts from reference TRBV7-2 and TRBJ1-5): GAGVSQSPSNKVTEKGKDVELRCDPISGHTALYWYRQSLGQGLEFLIYFQGNSAPDKSGLPSDRFSAERTGGSVSTLTIQRTQQEDSAVYLCASSSSADGPQHFGDGTRLSIL.

This chain connects TRBV27 to TRBJ2-7, with 13 nucleotides matching TRBD2. From germline, CDR1 is MNHEY and CDR2 SMNVEV (reference sequence). V lost 4 bases, J lost 3 bases, and 3 bases stayed unmatched. This CDR3 has 15 residues. The CDR3 DNA reads as TGTGCCAGCAGTTCGGGACTAGCGGGAAACTACGAGCAGTACTTC. This gives the protein CASSSGLAGNYEQYF.

This rearrangement joins TRBV5-1 to TRBJ2-5; unclear D gene. Germline V gene data show CDR1 as SGHRS and CDR2 as YFSETQ. V lost 0 bases and J 5 bases, leaving 8 bases between the germline ends. The CDR3 is made up of 13 amino acids. The CDR3 is CASSLVFEETQYF. The CDR3 DNA is TGCGCCAGCAGCTTGGTTTTTGAGGAGACCCAGTACTTC.

V and J are TRBV28 and TRBJ1-1; no definite D call. The CDR3 is 13 residues long. Per germline, CDR1 MDHEN and CDR2 SYDVKM. V was cut by 1 base and J by 5 bases, with 8 bases left in between. CDR3: CASSLLAGTEAFF. CDR3 sequence (DNA): TGTGCCAGCAGTTTATTGGCGGGGACTGAAGCTTTCTTT.

This chain links TRBV30 with TRBJ2-1; D is undetermined. The CDR3 covers 11 residues. The ends were cut back, 0 bases at V and 7 bases at J, with 4 bases in the middle. The germline V gene has CDR1 GTSNPN and CDR2 SVGIG (reference sequence). The CDR3 nucleotides are TGTGCCTGGAGTGTTGAGAATGAGCAGTTCTTC. It codes for CAWSVENEQFF.

This clone was recorded once. The V gene is TRBV5-4, the J gene TRBJ2-3; 9 bases align to TRBD1. This CDR3 has 17 amino acids. Germline CDR1 is SGHNT and CDR2 is YYREEE (reference sequence). V trimming: 2 bases; J trimming: 4 bases; junction bases outside the gene matches: 11. CDR3 sequence (DNA): TGTGCCAGCAGCTTAAGGACAGGGGTAAATTTTGCAGATACGCAGTATTTT. Its translation is CASSLRTGVNFADTQYF.

The CDR3 loop reads CASSLETWTEYNEQFF. The CDR3 DNA is TGTGCCAGCAGCTTAGAAACTTGGACAGAGTACAATGAGCAGTTCTTC. The V and J genes are TRBV7-9 and TRBJ2-1, with a tentative D call TRBD1 (6 bases). CDR1 SEHNR and CDR2 FQNEAQ come from the germline V gene (reference sequence). The CDR3 covers 16 residues. Trimming cost V 1 base and J 4 bases, with 14 bases left between them.

The rearrangement links TRBV19 to TRBJ2-2; tentative D call: TRBD1 (6 bases). This CDR3 has 15 residues. Per germline, CDR1 LNHDA and CDR2 SQIVND (reference sequence). With 4 bases removed from V and 2 bases from J, the gap between germline ends came to 11 bases. CDR3 protein: CASSKGQINTGELFF. CDR3 DNA sequence: TGTGCCAGTAGTAAAGGACAGATTAACACCGGGGAGCTGTTTTTT.

This rearrangement joins TRBV4-3 to TRBJ2-1, with D hard to call. This CDR3 comprises 13 residues. The V gene lost 4 bases and the J gene lost 8 bases, with 12 bases spanning the gap. Germline CDR1 and CDR2: LGHNA and YSLEER. The DNA for the CDR3 is TGCGCCAGCAGCCCTTACAGAGCCGATGAGCAGTTCTTC. It specifies CASSPYRADEQFF.

The V and J genes are TRBV9 and TRBJ1-1, with 10 nucleotides matching TRBD1. Germline lookup yields CDR1 SGDLS and CDR2 YYNGEE. This CDR3 comprises 16 residues. The junction had 11 bases not matched to a gene; V was cut back by 5 bases and J by 4 bases. The CDR3 is CASSGGTGVDGTEAFF. CDR3 sequence (DNA): TGTGCCAGCAGTGGAGGGACAGGGGTTGACGGCACTGAAGCTTTCTTT.

The CDR3 is CASSIRQDSNQPQHF. The CDR3 nucleotides read TGCGCCAGCAGCATACGACAGGACAGCAATCAGCCCCAGCATTTT. This chain connects TRBV4-1 to TRBJ1-5, with D tentatively TRBD1 (6 bases). CDR3 length equals 15 residues. Germline V CDR1 and CDR2: MGHRA, YSYEKL. Trimming shortened V by 5 bases and J by 1 base, and 12 bases separated the two germline ends.

The V gene is TRBV4-1, the J gene TRBJ2-5, with D perhaps TRBD2 (5 bases). The V gene lost 4 bases and the J gene lost 5 bases, with 14 bases spanning the gap. Germline-derived CDR1 and CDR2 are MGHRA and YSYEKL. CDR3 length equals 14 residues. DNA for the CDR3: TGCGCCAGCAGCCTGAGAGGGCCCAGGGAGACCCAGTACTTC. Residues: CASSLRGPRETQYF.

V is TRBV19 and J is TRBJ1-5, with 7 bases that match TRBD1. The germline gives CDR1 LNHDA, CDR2 SQIVND (reference sequence). V shed 4 bases, J shed 12 bases, and the junction held 15 bases outside the gene matches. The CDR3 has 15 amino acids. CDR3 DNA sequence: TGTGCCAGTAGTAAGATTCAGCCGGGGACAGCGGGCCAGCATTTT. Protein sequence: CASSKIQPGTAGQHF.

This chain connects TRBV18 to TRBJ2-3; D is ambiguous. The germline CDR1 and CDR2 sequences are KGHSH and LQKENI. V was cut by 6 bases and J by 2 bases, with 15 bases left in between. This CDR3 has 15 amino acids. The CDR3, as DNA: TGTGCCAGCTCTCAAAAAAGTCAGGTCACAGATACGCAGTATTTT. This codes for CASSQKSQVTDTQYF.

The CDR3 sequence is CASSLGLVTDTQYF. For the CDR3, the DNA is TGTGCCAGCAGCTTAGGACTAGTCACAGATACGCAGTATTTT. J is TRBJ2-3 and V is TRBV11-2, with a tentative D call TRBD2 (6 bases). The V and J ends lost 1 base and 2 bases respectively, with 7 bases between them. The CDR3 contains 14 residues. Germline V CDR1 and CDR2: SGHAT, FQNNGV.

J is TRBJ1-4 and V is TRBV7-8; TRBD1 aligns across 7 bases. J gave up 3 bases and V 4 bases, and 8 bases lay outside the gene matches. The CDR3 is 16 amino acids. CDR1 SGHVS and CDR2 FQNEAQ come from the germline V gene. CDR3 protein: CASSSPRGSANEKLFF. The CDR3 DNA follows: TGTGCCAGCAGCTCACCCAGGGGGTCGGCTAATGAAAAACTGTTTTTT.

The V and J genes are TRBV5-6 and TRBJ1-6; D is unclear. The germline CDR1 and CDR2 sequences are SGHDT and YYEEEE. This CDR3 has 13 amino acids. Trimming removed 5 bases at V and 4 bases at J, with 7 bases between. For the CDR3, the DNA is TGTGCCAGCAGGAGCGGATATAATTCACCCCTCCACTTT. Its protein product is CASRSGYNSPLHF.